This TCR beta chain was captured in a study of T cells in Graves' hyperthyroidism and ophthalmopathy. Broader study findings: The model's output predicted ophthalmopathy at a median of roughly seven months prior to onset.

In this sample, this clonotype turned up many times. The antigen is unknown. For ophthalmopathy patients, the Clinical Activity Score was at least 3 and the NOSPECS grade at least 4; duration was under 3 months. This CDR3 contains 17 residues. Trimming took 6 bases from V and 4 from J; bases not matched to a gene: 7. CDR1 and CDR2 from the germline V gene are MRHNA and SNTAGT. Regions amplified from RNA transcripts were the TCR beta CDR3 regions. Initially, a first-round RT-PCR of the TCR CDR3 employed the HTBI primer set. TCRdb re-called the multiplex PCR reads through MiXCR, storing one row per CDR3 protein. Of more than 500,000 distinct CDR3 sequences in the sample, approximately 14% were seen once.

The V gene is TRBV6-4, the J gene TRBJ2-2, with 14 bases aligning to TRBD2. This sequence originates from a middle-aged woman with Graves' ophthalmopathy. Sequenced material: blood. The CDR3 spells CASRPGTSGSVTGELFF. The CDR3 DNA is TGTGCCAGCAGGCCCGGGACTAGCGGGAGTGTCACCGGGGAGCTGTTTTTT.